This T cell receptor beta chain came from a study of blood T cells in healthy people across ages. Through a sample-barcoded 5' primer and a J-beta primer mix, a second PCR was run for roughly 6 to 12 cycles. One entry per CDR3 protein, called by TCRdb with MiXCR from the 5' RACE reads. The sample lists over 1,300,000 distinct CDR3 sequences, 59% occurring once. Germline loops: CDR1 DFQATT, CDR2 SNEGSKA (reference sequence). V dropped 5 bases and J dropped 5 bases, with 21 bases sitting between them. The CDR3 consists of 15 residues. The TCR was taken from a man aged 18-30 years in good health. What was sequenced was blood. V gene TRBV20-1 combines with J gene TRBJ2-5, with D possibly being TRBD1 or TRBD2 (10 bases each). The chain's CDR3 is CSAPLAGQGLETQYF. The CDR3 region has the DNA TGCAGTGCTCCACTAGCGGGACAGGGGTTGGAGACCCAGTACTTC.